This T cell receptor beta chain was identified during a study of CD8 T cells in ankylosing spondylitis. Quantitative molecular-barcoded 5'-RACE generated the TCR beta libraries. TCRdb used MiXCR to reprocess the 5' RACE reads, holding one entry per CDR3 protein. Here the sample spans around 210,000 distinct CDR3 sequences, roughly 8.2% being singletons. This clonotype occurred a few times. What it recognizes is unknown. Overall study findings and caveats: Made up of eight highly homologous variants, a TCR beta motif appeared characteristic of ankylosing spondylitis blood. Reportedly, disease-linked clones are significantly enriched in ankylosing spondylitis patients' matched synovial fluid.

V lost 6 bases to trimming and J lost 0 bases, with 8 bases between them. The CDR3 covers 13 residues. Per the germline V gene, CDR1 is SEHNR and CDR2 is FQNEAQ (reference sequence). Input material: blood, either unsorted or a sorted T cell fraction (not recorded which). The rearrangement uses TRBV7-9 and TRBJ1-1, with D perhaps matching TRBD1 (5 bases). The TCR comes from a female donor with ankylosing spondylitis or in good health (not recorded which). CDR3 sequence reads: CASRETVNTEAFF. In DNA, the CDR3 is TGTGCCAGCAGAGAGACAGTGAACACTGAAGCTTTCTTT.